Below are 4 T cell receptor beta chains sequenced from a single sample in a study of shared clonotypes between healthy human individuals. Assay: immunoSEQ multiplex PCR; the TCRdb copy retains only in-frame clones and omits some. Of roughly 1,600,000 clones in the sample, 98% to 99% are singletons; the top ten hold about 0.35%. Sample: naive CD4+ T cells sorted from blood. Subset given: CD45RA+ positively selected. The origin of the receptors is a man aged 25 to 40 in good health.

This chain links TRBV25-1 with TRBJ2-5; the D gene is possibly TRBD2 (5 bases). This CDR3 contains 13 residues. Trimming pared 6 bases from V and 9 bases from J, leaving 17 bases between. From germline, CDR1 is MGHDK and CDR2 SYGVNS. CDR3 sequence (DNA): TGTGCCAGCAGCGACGGGATTGAGGAGGCCCAGTACTTC. Protein sequence: CASSDGIEEAQYF.

The chain has TRBV4-3 and TRBJ2-5, with D possibly TRBD1 on 5 matching bases. The CDR3 is 13 residues long. V was trimmed by 3 bases and J by 5 bases, leaving 10 bases between them. CDR1 is LGHNA and CDR2 is YSLEER in the germline V gene. As DNA, the CDR3 is TGCGCCAGCAGCCACCTAAAGGGGGAGACCCAGTACTTC. Its translation: CASSHLKGETQYF.

This clone appeared once. The J gene is TRBJ1-1, the V gene TRBV5-1, with 7 bases matching TRBD1. With V trimmed by 0 bases and J by 3 bases, 8 bases remained unmatched. This CDR3 has 16 amino acids. CDR1 is SGHRS and CDR2 is YFSETQ in the germline V gene. DNA of the CDR3: TGCGCCAGCAGCTTGGGGACAGGAGTTGTTGACACTGAAGCTTTCTTT. Protein: CASSLGTGVVDTEAFF.

V gene TRBV28 combines with J gene TRBJ1-1, with D perhaps TRBD1 (6 bases). V lost 4 bases to trimming and J lost 4 bases, with 16 bases between them. The germline V gene encodes CDR1 MDHEN and CDR2 SYDVKM. CDR3 length equals 15 residues. The CDR3 nucleotides are TGTGCCAGCAGTTCGACCGGGGGCCCCGTCACTGAAGCTTTCTTT. Translation gives CASSSTGGPVTEAFF.